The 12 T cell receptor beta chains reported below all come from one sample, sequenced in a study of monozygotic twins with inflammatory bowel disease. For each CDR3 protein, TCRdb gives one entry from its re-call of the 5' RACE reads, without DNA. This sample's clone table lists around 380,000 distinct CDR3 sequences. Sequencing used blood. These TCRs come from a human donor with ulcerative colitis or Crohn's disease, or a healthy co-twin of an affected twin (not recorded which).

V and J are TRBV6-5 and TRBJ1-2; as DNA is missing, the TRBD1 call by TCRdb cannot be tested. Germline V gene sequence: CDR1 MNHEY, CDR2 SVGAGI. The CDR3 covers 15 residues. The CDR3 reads CASSYSGDTIYGYTF.

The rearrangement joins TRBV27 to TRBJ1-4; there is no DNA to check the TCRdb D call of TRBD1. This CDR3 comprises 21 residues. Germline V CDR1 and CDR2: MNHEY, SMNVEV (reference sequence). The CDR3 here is CASSPLLAGLGIHPTYEKLFF.

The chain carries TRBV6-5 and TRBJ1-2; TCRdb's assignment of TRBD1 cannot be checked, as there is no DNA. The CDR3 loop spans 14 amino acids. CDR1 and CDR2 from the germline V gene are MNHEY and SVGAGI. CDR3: CASSYYRGDYGYTF.

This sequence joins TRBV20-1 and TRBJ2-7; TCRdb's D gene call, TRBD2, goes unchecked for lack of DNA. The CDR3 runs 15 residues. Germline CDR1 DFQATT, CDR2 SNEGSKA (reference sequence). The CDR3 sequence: CSAGISGSGTYEQYF.

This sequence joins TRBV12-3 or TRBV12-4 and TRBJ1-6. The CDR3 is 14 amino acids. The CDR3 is CASSLSGINSPLHF.

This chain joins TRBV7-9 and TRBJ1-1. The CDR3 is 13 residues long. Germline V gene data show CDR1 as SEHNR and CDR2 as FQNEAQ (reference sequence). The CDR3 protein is CASSFIGKEKAFF.

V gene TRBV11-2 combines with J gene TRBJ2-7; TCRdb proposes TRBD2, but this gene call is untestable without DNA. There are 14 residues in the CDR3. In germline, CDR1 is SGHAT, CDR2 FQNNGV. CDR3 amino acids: CASSRGWGPYEQYF. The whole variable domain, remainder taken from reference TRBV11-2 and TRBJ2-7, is EAGVAQSPRYKIIEKRQSVAFWCNPISGHATLYWYQQILGQGPKLLIQFQNNGVVDDSQLPKDRFSAERLKGVDSTLKIQPAKLEDSAVYLCASSRGWGPYEQYFGPGTRLTVT.

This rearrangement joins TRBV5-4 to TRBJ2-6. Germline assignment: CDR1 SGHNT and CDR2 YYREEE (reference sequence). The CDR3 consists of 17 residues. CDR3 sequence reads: CASSFVPVTSGANVLTF. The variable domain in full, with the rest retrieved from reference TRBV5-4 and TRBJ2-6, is ETGVTQSPTHLIKTRGQQVTLRCSSQSGHNTVSWYQQALGQGPQFIFQYYREEENGRGNFPPRFSGLQFPNYSSELNVNALELDDSALYLCASSFVPVTSGANVLTFGAGSRLTVL.

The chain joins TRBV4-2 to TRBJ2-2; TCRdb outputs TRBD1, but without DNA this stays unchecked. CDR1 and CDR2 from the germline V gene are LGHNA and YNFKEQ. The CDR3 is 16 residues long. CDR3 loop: CASSQAGGVITGELFF.

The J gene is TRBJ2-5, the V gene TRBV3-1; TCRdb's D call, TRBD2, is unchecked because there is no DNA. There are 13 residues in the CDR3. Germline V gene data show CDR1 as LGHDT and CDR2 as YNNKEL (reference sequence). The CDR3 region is CASSQEGRETQYF.

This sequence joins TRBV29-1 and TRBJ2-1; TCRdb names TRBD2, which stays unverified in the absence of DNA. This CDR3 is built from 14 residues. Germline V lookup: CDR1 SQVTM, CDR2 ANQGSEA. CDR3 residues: CSVEVSGRENEQFF.

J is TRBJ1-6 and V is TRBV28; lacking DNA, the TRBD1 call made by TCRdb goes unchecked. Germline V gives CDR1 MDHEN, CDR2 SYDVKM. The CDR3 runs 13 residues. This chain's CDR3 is CASMDRHNSPLHF.